Sequencing of this T cell receptor (beta chain) was carried out in a study of cytomegalovirus exposure and HLA in healthy donors. Points on this clone: Its antigen is currently unknown.

Study-level results: Overall, around 160 TCR beta chains were annotated as cytomegalovirus-associated. Later analysis suggested links between common viral pathogens and several top significant clusters. In a later analysis, a genetic analysis reported fewer productive-TCR N-insertions in an Asian-associated ancestry cluster than the cohort average. Most of the TCR beta V segments (in an earlier analysis) were productive either about 87% or about 30% of the time.

Germline CDR1 and CDR2: LGHNA and YNFKEQ. The length of the CDR3 is 14 residues. Deletions cut 1 base from V and 0 bases from J, with 5 bases between. The PCR had 60 Vbeta and 13 Jbeta primers. TCRdb's copy holds only in-frame clones and misses some; the assay was immunoSEQ multiplex PCR. This sample yields some 140,000 clones, of which approximately 87% are seen a single time; about 1.6% belongs to the top ten. The clonotype originates from a man aged 40-49 years in good health and CMV-seronegative. The sample comprised PBMCs. V usage is TRBV4-2 and J usage is TRBJ2-3, with D unresolved. Written as DNA, the CDR3 is TGTGCCAGCAGCCAAGTATCGAGCACAGATACGCAGTATTTT. As protein: CASSQVSSTDTQYF.